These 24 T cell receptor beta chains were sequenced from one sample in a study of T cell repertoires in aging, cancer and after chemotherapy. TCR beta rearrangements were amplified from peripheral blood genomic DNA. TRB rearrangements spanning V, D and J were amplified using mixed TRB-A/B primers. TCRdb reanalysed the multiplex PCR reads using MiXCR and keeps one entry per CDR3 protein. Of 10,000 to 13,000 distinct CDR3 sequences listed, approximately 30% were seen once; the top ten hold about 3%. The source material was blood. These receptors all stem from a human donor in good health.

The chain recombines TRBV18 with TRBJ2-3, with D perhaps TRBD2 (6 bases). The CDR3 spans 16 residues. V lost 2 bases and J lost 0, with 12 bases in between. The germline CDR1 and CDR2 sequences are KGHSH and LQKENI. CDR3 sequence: CASSPTGRGSTDTQYF. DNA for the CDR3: TGTGCCAGCTCACCAACGGGTCGGGGGAGCACAGATACGCAGTATTTT.

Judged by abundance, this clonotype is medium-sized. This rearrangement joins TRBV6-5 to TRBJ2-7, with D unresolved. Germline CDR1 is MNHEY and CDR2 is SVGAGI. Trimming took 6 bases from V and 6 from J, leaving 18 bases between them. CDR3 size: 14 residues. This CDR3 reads CASRVDPGTSEQYF. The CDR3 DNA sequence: TGTGCCAGCAGGGTGGACCCAGGAACATCCGAGCAGTACTTC.

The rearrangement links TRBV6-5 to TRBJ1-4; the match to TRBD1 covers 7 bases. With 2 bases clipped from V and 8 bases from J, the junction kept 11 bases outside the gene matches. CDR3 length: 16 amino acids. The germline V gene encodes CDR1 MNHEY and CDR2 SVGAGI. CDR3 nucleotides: TGTGCCAGCAGTTACAGGGGGCCGGTCCCTCTGGAAAAACTGTTTTTT. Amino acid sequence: CASSYRGPVPLEKLFF.

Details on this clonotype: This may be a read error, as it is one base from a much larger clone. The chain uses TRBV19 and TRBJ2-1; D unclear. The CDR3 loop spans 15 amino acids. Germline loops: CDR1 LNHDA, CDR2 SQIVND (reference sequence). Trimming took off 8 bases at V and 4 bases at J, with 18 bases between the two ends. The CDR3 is CASGLSALAYNEQFF. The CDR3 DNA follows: TGTGCCAGTGGTTTGAGTGCGTTGGCGTACAATGAGCAGTTCTTC.

This CDR3 is CASSNGRPTYNEQFF. The CDR3 DNA reads TGTGCCAGCAGTAACGGGAGGCCTACCTACAATGAGCAGTTCTTC. The chain is built from TRBV6-6 and TRBJ2-1, with TRBD2 identical over 7 bases. Germline lookup yields CDR1 MNHNY and CDR2 SVGAGI (reference sequence). V lost 5 bases and J lost 2; bases outside the gene matches: 6. CDR3 length equals 15 residues.

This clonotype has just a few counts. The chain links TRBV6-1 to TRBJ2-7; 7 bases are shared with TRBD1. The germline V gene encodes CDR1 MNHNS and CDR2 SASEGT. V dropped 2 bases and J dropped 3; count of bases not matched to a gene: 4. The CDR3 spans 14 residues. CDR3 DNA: TGTGCCAGCAGTGAACTGGGACAGTACTACGAGCAGTACTTC. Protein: CASSELGQYYEQYF.

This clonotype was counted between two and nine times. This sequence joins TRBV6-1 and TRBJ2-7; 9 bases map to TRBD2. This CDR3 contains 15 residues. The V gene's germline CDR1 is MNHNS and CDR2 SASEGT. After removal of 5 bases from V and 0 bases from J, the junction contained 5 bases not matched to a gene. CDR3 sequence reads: CASSRSGGISYEQYF. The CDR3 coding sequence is TGTGCCAGCAGTCGAAGCGGGGGGATCTCCTACGAGCAGTACTTC.

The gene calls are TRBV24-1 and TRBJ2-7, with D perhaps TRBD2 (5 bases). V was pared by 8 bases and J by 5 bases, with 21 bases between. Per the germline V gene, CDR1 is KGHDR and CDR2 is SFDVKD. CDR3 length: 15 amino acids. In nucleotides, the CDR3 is TGTGCCACCACCGACGCGGACTTTAAGAACCACGAGCAGTACTTC. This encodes CATTDADFKNHEQYF.

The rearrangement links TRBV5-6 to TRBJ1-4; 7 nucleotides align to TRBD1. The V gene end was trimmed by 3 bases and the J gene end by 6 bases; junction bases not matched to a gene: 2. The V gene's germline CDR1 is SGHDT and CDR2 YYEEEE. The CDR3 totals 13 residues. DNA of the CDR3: TGTGCCAGCAGCTCCGGGACAGATGAAAAACTGTTTTTT. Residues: CASSSGTDEKLFF.

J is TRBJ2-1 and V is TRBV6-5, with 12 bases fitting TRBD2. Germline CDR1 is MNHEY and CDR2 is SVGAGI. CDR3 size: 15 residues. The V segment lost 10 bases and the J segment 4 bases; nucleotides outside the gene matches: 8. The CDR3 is CATEQTSGGYNEQFF. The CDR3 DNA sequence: TGTGCCACCGAACAGACTAGCGGGGGTTACAATGAGCAGTTCTTC.

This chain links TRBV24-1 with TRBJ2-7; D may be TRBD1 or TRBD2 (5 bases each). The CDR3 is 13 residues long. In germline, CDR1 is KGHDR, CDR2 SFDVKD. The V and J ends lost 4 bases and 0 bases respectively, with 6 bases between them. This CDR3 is CATSEGTSYEQYF. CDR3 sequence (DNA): TGTGCCACCAGTGAGGGGACCTCCTACGAGCAGTACTTC.

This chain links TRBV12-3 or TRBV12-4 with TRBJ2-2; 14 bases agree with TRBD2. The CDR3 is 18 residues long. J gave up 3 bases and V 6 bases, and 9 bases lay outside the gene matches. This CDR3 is CASSTGTSGGLDTGELFF. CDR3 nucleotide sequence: TGTGCCAGCAGCACCGGGACTAGCGGGGGATTGGACACCGGGGAGCTGTTTTTT.

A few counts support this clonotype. The CDR3: CASSRVRNTEAFF. The CDR3 region has the DNA TGTGCCAGCAGTCGTGTACGGAACACTGAAGCTTTCTTT. The chain employs TRBV6-5 and TRBJ1-1; D not certain. Trimming cost V 5 bases and J 1 base, with 8 bases left between them. The CDR3 is made up of 13 amino acids. CDR1 is MNHEY and CDR2 is SVGAGI in the germline V gene.

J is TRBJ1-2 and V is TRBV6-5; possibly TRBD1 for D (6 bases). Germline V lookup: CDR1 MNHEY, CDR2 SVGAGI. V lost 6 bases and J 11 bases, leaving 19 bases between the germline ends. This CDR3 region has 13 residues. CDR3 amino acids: CASSTGTPPRYTF. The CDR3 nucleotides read TGTGCCAGCAGCACCGGGACACCACCAAGGTACACCTTC.

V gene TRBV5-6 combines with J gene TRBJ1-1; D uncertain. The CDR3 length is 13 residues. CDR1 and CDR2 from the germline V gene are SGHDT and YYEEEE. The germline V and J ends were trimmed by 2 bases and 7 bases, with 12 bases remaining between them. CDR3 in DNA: TGTGCCAGCAGCTTTGGAGGAGTCGGTGAAGCTTTCTTT. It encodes CASSFGGVGEAFF.

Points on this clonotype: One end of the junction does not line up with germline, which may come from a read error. CDR3 in amino acids: CASILEGDTTEAFF. The CDR3 DNA reads TGTGCCAGCATCTTAGAGGGGGATACCACTGAAGCTTTCTTT. The chain uses TRBV11-3 and TRBJ1-1, with D possibly matching TRBD1 (6 bases). Germline CDR1 reads SGHNT; CDR2 reads YENEEA. The CDR3 consists of 14 residues.

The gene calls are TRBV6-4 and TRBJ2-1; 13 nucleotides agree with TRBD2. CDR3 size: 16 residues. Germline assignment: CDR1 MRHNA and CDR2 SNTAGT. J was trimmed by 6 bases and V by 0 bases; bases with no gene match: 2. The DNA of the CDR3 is TGTGCCAGCAGTGACTCGGGGACTAGCGGGATCAATGAGCAGTTCTTC. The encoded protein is CASSDSGTSGINEQFF.

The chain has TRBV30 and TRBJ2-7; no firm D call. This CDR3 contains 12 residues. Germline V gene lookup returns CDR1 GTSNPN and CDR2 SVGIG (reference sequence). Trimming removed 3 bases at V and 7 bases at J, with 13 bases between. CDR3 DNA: TGTGCCTGGAGCGAGTCCCGGGCTGAGCAGTACTTC. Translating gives CAWSESRAEQYF.

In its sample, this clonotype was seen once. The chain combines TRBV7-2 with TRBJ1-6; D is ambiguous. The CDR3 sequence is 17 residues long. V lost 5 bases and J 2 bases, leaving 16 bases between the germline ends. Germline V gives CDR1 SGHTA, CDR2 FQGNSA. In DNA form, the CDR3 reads TGTGCCAGCAGCCCGGGCGTGGGGATGGCCTATAATTCACCCCTCCACTTT. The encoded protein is CASSPGVGMAYNSPLHF.

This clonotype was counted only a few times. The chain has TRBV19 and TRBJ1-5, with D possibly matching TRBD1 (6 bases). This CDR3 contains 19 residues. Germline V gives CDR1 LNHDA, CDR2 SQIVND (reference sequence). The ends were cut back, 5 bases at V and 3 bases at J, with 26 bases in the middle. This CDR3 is CASSSRWVRGPQYNQPQHF. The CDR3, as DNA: TGTGCCAGTAGTTCGCGGTGGGTCAGGGGACCACAATACAATCAGCCCCAGCATTTT. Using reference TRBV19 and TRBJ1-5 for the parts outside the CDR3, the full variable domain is DGGITQSPKYLFRKEGQNVTLSCEQNLNHDAMYWYRQDPGQGLRLIYYSQIVNDFQKGDIAEGYSVSREKKESFPLTVTSAQKNPTAFYLCASSSRWVRGPQYNQPQHFGDGTRLSIL.

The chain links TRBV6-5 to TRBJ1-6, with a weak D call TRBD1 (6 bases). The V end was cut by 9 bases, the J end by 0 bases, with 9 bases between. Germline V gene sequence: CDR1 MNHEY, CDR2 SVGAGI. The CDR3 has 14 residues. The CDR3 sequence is CASSDSSYNSPLHF. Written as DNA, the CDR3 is TGTGCCAGTTCGGACAGCTCCTATAATTCACCCCTCCACTTT.

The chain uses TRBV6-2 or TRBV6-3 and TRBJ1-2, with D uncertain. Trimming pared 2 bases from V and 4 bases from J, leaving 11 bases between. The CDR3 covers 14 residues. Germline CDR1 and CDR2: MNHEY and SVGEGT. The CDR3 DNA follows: TGTGCCAGCAGTTACATCAGCGGGTTCTATGGCTACACCTTC. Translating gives CASSYISGFYGYTF.

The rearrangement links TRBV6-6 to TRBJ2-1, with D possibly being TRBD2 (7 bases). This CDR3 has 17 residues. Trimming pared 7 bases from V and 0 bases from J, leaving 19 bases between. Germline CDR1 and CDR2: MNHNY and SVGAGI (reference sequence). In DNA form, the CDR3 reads TGTGCCAGCACAATGAAGCGGGGAGGGGGCTCCTACAATGAGCAGTTCTTC. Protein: CASTMKRGGGSYNEQFF.

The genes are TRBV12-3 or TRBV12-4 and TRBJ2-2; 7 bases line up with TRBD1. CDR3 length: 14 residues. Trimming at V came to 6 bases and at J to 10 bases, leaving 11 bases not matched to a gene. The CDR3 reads CASSQNRGIEELFF. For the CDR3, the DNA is TGTGCCAGCAGCCAGAACAGGGGAATCGAGGAGCTGTTTTTT.